The following is a T cell receptor (beta chain) sequence with its context. What it binds is not known. After isolation, RNA underwent reverse transcription to generate cDNA as the sequencing template. Sequencing was performed with immunoSEQ multiplex PCR; in TCRdb, only in-frame clones are kept and a portion is missing. The sample has 200,000 to 250,000 clones; over 60% are singletons. As to treatment: oral pan-JAK inhibitor, 5-10 mg twice daily. This record belongs to a study of CD8+ T cells in alopecia areata. Whole-study context: Severity of treated patients was scored by affected scalp percentage. Whole-study findings and limits: Sequence data from scalp samples additionally include resident alphabeta T cells of normal skin.

Trimming took off 1 base at V and 10 bases at J, with 10 bases between the two ends. Germline values: CDR1 MNHNS, CDR2 SASEGT. The CDR3 runs 12 residues. J is TRBJ1-1 and V is TRBV6-1, with D perhaps TRBD1 (5 bases). This sample comprised CD4+ T cells sorted from blood, obtained at week 4, from a patient treated with tofacitinib. This receptor was identified in a human donor with alopecia areata. The CDR3 loop reads CASSEDPGGAFF. The CDR3 DNA follows: TGTGCCAGCAGTGAAGATCCCGGGGGAGCTTTCTTT.